The clone carrying this T cell receptor (beta chain) has ten or more counts. What it binds is unknown. The V gene's germline CDR1 is DFQATT and CDR2 SNEGSKA (reference sequence). This CDR3 has 14 amino acids. Trimming pared 1 base from V and 5 bases from J, leaving 11 bases between. Study-level results: Tumor Tregs overlapped most with tumor, then blood, naive CD4+ cells. Larger-cohort validation covered only one TCR beta V-J rearrangement.

The sorted Tregs were CD4+CD25+CD127-/low cells. After constant-region reverse-primer amplification, full-length variable regions underwent semi-nested PCR with Nested Universal Primer A. TCRdb processed the 5' RACE reads anew with MiXCR; each CDR3 protein has one entry. The table records more than 55,000 distinct CDR3 sequences, around 21% of them present only once. This chain links TRBV20-1 with TRBJ1-4; D gene unclear. This TCR came from a female donor with breast cancer. What was sequenced was tumor-infiltrating Tregs sorted from the breast tumor. CDR3 amino acids: CSARGGPGNEKLFF. The CDR3 region has the DNA TGCAGTGCTAGAGGAGGCCCCGGGAATGAAAAACTGTTTTTT.